The clone carrying this TCR beta chain was detected once. What it binds is not known. Primers included in the PCR were 60 Vbeta and 13 Jbeta primers. Study processing details: Later, an analysis found some 80 million unique TCR beta chains, and about 10 million of these were shared. Some clones are missing from TCRdb's copy, which holds only in-frame ones; the method was immunoSEQ multiplex PCR. Clone size and V and J calls were adopted from that table, with D and trimming inferred from the DNA. The data show around 280,000 clones, roughly 90% seen once. This CDR3 comprises 13 residues. V was cut by 1 base and J by 4 bases, with 8 bases left in between. CDR1 and CDR2 (germline): MGHRA, YSYEKL. The entry originates in a study of cytomegalovirus exposure and HLA in healthy donors. Study-level points and caveats: Highly shared sequence variants in one cluster were likely a sequencing artifact. A later analysis associated 16,951 TCR beta sequences with HLA alleles at a 0.05 false discovery rate. Most of the TCR beta V segments (in an earlier analysis) were productive either about 87% or about 30% of the time.

This sequence originates from a woman under 30 in good health and CMV-seronegative. The material sequenced was PBMCs. The chain has TRBV4-1 and TRBJ2-7; maybe TRBD2 (5 bases). The CDR3 reads CASSQVRDYEQYF. The CDR3 DNA sequence: TGCGCCAGCAGCCAAGTACGGGATTACGAGCAGTACTTC.